This paragraph covers one T cell receptor beta chain sequence. Its antigen is unidentified. Genomic DNA belonging to each subset was distributed in equal measure over several immunoSEQ plates. TCRdb keeps only in-frame clones here, not all; method: immunoSEQ multiplex PCR. The data hold about a million clones, with roughly 80% observed a single time. This record comes from a study of shared clonotypes between healthy human individuals. Study results and caveats: Among donors, the sharing of clonotypes was expected to be influenced by sequencing depth. Naive subsets generally had larger estimated richness than memory subsets. Only blood underwent sampling, and tissue repertoires likely differ.

The CDR3 consists of 19 residues. J lost 0 bases, V lost 3 bases, and 7 bases had no gene match. Germline CDR1 and CDR2: MDHEN and SYDVKM. V and J are TRBV28 and TRBJ2-6, with 11 bases that match TRBD1. This clonotype was sampled from a man between 18 and 29 years old in good health. Some clones in this sample may be carry-over from other donors' samples. Sequencing was performed on memory CD4+ T cells from PBMCs. Subset noted: CD45RA-negative fraction. CDR3 residues: CASSFTGTGGFSGANVLTF. In DNA, the CDR3 is TGTGCCAGCAGTTTTACCGGGACAGGGGGGTTCTCTGGGGCCAACGTCCTGACTTTC. Filled out from reference TRBV28 and TRBJ2-6, the complete variable domain reads DVKVTQSSRYLVKRTGEKVFLECVQDMDHENMFWYRQDPGLGLRLIYFSYDVKMKEKGDIPEGYSVSREKKERFSLILESASTNQTSMYLCASSFTGTGGFSGANVLTFGAGSRLTVL.